This T cell receptor beta chain came from a study of T cells in Graves' hyperthyroidism and ophthalmopathy. Broader study findings: Ophthalmopathy could be told apart from stable hyperthyroidism with a 13 V-J model.

The CDR3 has 17 residues. Germline-derived CDR1 and CDR2 are MGHDK and SYGVNS. V shed 6 bases and J 0 bases; nucleotides not matched to a gene: 11. Turning to this clonotype: Its antigen is unknown.

From RNA transcripts, TCR beta CDR3 regions were amplified. TCR CDR3 underwent first-round RT-PCR with the HTBI primer set. MiXCR, run by TCRdb on the multiplex PCR reads, gives a single entry per CDR3 protein. Of 600,000 to 800,000 distinct CDR3 sequences listed, under 45% are singletons. Graves' hyperthyroidism without ophthalmopathy progression within 18 months was termed stable. This TCR derives from a woman between 35 and 50 years old with Graves' hyperthyroidism. Sequencing used blood. The V and J genes are TRBV25-1 and TRBJ2-5; 9 nucleotides agree with TRBD1. The CDR3 loop is CASSGQGSTGNQETQYF. As DNA, the CDR3 is TGTGCCAGCAGCGGACAGGGGAGCACTGGAAACCAAGAGACCCAGTACTTC. Based on the CDR3 plus reference TRBV25-1 and TRBJ2-5, the full variable domain is EADIYQTPRYLVIGTGKKITLECSQTMGHDKMYWYQQDPGMELHLIHYSYGVNSTEKGDLSSESTVSRIRTEHFPLTLESARPSHTSQYLCASSGQGSTGNQETQYFGPGTRLLVL.